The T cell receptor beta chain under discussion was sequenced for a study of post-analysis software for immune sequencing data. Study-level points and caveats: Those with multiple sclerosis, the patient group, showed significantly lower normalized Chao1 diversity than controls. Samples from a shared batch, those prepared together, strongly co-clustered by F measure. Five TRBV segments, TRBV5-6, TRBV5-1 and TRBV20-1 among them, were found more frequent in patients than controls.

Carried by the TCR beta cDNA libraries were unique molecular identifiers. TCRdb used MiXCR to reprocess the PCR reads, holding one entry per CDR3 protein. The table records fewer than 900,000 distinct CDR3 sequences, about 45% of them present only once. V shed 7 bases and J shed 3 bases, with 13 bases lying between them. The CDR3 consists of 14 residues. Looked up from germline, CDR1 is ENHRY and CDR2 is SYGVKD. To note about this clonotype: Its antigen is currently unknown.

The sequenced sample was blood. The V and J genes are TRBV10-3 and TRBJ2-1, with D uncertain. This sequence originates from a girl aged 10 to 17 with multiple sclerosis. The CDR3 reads CAITPILDYNEQFF. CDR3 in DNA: TGTGCCATCACCCCCATCCTGGACTACAATGAGCAGTTCTTC.